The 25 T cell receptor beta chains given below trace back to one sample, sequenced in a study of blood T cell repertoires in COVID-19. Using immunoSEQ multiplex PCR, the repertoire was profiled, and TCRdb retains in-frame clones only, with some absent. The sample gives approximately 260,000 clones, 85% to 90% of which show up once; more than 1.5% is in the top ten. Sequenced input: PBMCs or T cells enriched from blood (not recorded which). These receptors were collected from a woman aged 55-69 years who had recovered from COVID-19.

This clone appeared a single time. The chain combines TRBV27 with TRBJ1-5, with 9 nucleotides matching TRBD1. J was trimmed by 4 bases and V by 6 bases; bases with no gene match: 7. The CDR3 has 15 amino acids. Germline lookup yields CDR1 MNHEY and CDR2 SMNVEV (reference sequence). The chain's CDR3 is CASSLRQGDNQPQHF. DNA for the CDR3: TGTGCCAGCAGCCTGAGACAGGGGGATAATCAGCCCCAGCATTTT.

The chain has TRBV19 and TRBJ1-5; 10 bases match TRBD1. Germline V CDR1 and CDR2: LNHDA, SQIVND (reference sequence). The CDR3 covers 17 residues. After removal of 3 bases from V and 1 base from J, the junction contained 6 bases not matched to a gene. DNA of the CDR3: TGTGCCAGTAGTATCGACAGGGGGCGCATAAGCAATCAGCCCCAGCATTTT. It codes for CASSIDRGRISNQPQHF.

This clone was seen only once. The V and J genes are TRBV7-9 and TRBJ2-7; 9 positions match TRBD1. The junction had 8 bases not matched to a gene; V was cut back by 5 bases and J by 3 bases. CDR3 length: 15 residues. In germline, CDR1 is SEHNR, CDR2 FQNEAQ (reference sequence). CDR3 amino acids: CASSIGQGRIYEQYF. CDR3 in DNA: TGTGCCAGCAGCATAGGACAGGGGAGGATCTACGAGCAGTACTTC.

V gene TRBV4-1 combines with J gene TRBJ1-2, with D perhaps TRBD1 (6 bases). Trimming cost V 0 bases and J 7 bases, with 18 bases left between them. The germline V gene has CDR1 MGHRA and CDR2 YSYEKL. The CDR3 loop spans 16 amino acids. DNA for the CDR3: TGCGCCAGCAGCCAAGAGGAGACAGGTCTAATGAGTGGCTACACCTTC. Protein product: CASSQEETGLMSGYTF.

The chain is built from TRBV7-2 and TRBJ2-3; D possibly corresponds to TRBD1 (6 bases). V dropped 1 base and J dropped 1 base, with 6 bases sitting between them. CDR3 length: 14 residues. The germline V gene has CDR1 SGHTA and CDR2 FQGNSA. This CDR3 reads CASSLGGRTDTQYF. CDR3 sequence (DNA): TGTGCCAGCAGCTTAGGGGGGCGCACAGATACGCAGTATTTT.

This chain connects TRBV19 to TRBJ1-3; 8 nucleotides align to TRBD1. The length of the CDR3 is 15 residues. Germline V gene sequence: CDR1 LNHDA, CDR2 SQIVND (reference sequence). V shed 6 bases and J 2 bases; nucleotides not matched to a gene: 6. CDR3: CASRTVQGAGNTIYF. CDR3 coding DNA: TGTGCCAGTAGGACCGTACAGGGGGCTGGAAACACCATATATTTT.

CDR3 coding DNA: TGTGCCAGCAGCCCCGCGGGGTATAGCAATCAGCCCCAGCATTTT. This sequence encodes CASSPAGYSNQPQHF. The rearrangement uses TRBV5-6 and TRBJ1-5, with D unclear. Germline lookup yields CDR1 SGHDT and CDR2 YYEEEE. Trimming cost V 4 bases and J 0 bases, with 11 bases left between them. The CDR3 runs 15 residues.

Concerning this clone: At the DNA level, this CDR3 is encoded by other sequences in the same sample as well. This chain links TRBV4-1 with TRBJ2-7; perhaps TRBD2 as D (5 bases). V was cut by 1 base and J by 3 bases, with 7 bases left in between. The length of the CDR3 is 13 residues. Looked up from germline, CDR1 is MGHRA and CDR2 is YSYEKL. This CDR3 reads CASSQVGGYEQYF. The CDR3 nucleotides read TGCGCCAGCAGCCAAGTAGGAGGCTACGAGCAGTACTTC.

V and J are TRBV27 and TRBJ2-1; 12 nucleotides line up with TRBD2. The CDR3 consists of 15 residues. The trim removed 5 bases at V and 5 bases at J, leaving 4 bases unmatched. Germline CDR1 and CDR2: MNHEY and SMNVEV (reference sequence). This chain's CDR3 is CASSPRLAGDNEQFF. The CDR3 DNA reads TGTGCCAGCAGTCCAAGACTAGCGGGGGACAATGAGCAGTTCTTC.

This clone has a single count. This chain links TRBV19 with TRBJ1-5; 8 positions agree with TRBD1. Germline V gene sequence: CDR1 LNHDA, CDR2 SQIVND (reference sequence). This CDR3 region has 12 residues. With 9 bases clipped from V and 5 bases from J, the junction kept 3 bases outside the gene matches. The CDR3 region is CASRQGYQPQHF. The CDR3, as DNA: TGTGCCAGCCGACAGGGGTATCAGCCCCAGCATTTT.

The CDR3: CASSPLRETNTEAFF. CDR3 coding DNA: TGTGCCAGTAGTCCCCTAAGGGAGACTAACACTGAAGCTTTCTTT. The V call is TRBV19, the J call TRBJ1-1; D is unresolved. Germline V gives CDR1 LNHDA, CDR2 SQIVND (reference sequence). Trimming pared 5 bases from V and 2 bases from J, leaving 15 bases between. The CDR3 is 15 amino acids.

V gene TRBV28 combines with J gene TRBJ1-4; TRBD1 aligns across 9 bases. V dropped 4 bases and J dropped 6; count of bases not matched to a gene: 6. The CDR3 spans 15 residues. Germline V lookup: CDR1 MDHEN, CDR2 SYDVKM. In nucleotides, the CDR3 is TGTGCCAGCAGTTCCCGGGACAGGGTAGATGAAAAACTGTTTTTT. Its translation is CASSSRDRVDEKLFF.

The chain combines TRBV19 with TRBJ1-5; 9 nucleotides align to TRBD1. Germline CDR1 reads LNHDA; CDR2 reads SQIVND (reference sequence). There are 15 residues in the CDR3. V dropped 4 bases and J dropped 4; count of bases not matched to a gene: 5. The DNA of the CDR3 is TGTGCCAGTAGTAAAGAGGACAGGGGTAATCAGCCCCAGCATTTT. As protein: CASSKEDRGNQPQHF.

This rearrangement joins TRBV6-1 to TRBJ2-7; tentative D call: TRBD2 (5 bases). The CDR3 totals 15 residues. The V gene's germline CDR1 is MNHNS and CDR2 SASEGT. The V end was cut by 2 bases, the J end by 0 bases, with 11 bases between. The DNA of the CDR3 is TGTGCCAGCAGTGAATTTCCTGGGAGCTCCTACGAGCAGTACTTC. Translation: CASSEFPGSSYEQYF.

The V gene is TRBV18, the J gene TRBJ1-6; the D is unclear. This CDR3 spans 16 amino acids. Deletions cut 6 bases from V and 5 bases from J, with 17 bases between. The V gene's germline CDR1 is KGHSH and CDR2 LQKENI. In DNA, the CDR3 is TGTGCCAGCTCGCCCAGAGAGGGCGCTGATAATTCACCCCTCCACTTT. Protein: CASSPREGADNSPLHF.

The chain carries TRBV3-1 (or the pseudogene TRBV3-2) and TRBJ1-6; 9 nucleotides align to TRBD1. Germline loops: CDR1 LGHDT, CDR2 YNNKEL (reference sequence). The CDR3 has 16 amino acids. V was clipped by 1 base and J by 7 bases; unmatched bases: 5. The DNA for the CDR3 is TGTGCCAGCAGCCAAGGGTTGACAGGGGGAAATTCACCCCTCCACTTT. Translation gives CASSQGLTGGNSPLHF.

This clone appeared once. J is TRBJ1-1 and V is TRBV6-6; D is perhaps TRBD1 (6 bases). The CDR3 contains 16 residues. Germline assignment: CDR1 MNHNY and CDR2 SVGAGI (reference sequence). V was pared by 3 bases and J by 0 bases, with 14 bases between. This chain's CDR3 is CASSYPGEGVNTEAFF. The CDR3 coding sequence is TGTGCCAGCAGTTATCCAGGGGAGGGTGTGAACACTGAAGCTTTCTTT.

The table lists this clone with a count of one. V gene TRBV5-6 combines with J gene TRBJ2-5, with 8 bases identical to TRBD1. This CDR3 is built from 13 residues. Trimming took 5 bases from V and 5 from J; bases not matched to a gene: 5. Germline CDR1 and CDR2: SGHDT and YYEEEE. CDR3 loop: CASRPGGWETQYF. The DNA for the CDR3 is TGTGCCAGCAGACCAGGGGGCTGGGAGACCCAGTACTTC.

The CDR3 loop reads CASSLEAGGPGTDTQYF. The DNA for the CDR3 is TGTGCCAGCAGCTTAGAAGCGGGGGGGCCGGGCACAGATACGCAGTATTTT. The V call is TRBV7-8, the J call TRBJ2-3; 10 bases align to TRBD2. Losses at the gene ends were 1 base for V and 1 base for J; bases not matched to a gene: 5. Germline V gene sequence: CDR1 SGHVS, CDR2 FQNEAQ. The CDR3 consists of 17 residues.

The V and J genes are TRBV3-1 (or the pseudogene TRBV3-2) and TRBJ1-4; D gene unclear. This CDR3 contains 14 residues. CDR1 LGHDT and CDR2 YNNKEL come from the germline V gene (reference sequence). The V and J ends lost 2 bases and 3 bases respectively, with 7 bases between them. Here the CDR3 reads CASSQREANEKLFF. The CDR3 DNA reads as TGTGCCAGCAGCCAAAGGGAGGCTAATGAAAAACTGTTTTTT.

This CDR3 is CASSWRGQGNTEAFF. As DNA, the CDR3 is TGCGCCAGCAGCTGGCGGGGACAGGGCAACACTGAAGCTTTCTTT. The genes are TRBV5-1 and TRBJ1-1; 9 bases are a match to TRBD1. CDR3 length: 15 amino acids. With 3 bases clipped from V and 2 bases from J, the junction kept 5 bases outside the gene matches. Per the germline V gene, CDR1 is SGHRS and CDR2 is YFSETQ.

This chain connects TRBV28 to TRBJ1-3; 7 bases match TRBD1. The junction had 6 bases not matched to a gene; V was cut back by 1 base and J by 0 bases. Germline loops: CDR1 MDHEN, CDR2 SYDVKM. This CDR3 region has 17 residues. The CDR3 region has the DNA TGTGCCAGCAGTTTATCGGGACAGCGATACTCTGGAAACACCATATATTTT. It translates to CASSLSGQRYSGNTIYF.

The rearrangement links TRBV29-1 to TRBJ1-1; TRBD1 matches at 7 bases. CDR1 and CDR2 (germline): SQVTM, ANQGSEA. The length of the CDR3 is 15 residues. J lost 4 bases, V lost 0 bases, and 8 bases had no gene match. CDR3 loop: CSVEDWRQGGTEAFF. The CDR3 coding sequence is TGCAGCGTTGAAGATTGGAGACAGGGCGGCACTGAAGCTTTCTTT.

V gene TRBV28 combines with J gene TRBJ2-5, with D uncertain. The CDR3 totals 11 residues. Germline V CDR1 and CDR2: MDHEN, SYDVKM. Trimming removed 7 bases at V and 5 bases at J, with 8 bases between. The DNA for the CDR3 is TGTGCCAGCAACTCTATGGAGACCCAGTACTTC. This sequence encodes CASNSMETQYF.

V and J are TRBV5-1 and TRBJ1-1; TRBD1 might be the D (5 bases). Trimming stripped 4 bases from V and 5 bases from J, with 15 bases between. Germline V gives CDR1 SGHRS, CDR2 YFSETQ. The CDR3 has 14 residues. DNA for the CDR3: TGCGCCAGCAGCGGTCAGGGTGTCAGGACTGAAGCTTTCTTT. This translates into CASSGQGVRTEAFF.